A selection of T cell receptor beta chains follows, all from one sample in a study of blood T cell repertoires in COVID-19. TCRdb keeps only in-frame clones here, not all; method: immunoSEQ multiplex PCR. Altogether about 190,000 clones are present, roughly 84% being singletons, with the ten largest covering around 19%. The material sequenced was peripheral blood. The source is a human donor in a cohort sampled during active COVID-19. CDR3s leave out the opening cysteine and the closing phenylalanine or tryptophan. The D gene is left open where the match is weak.

CDR3,D,V
ASSLGDFNQPQH,.,TRBV28
ASSLGQVQNTEAF,TRBD1,TRBV5-1
AGRGRDSGANVLT,.,TRBV2
ASSVPGTGANVLT,.,TRBV9
ASSLEIAGEGDYNEQF,TRBD2,TRBV13
ASSNQGAQNEQF,TRBD1,TRBV6-6
ASSPRLERPQETQY,.,TRBV3-1/TRBV3-2
ASSREQGVSNQPQH,.,TRBV2
ASSTPAVRESPNTEAF,.,TRBV28
ASTETGVNEQF,TRBD1,TRBV25-1
SASLVRPGLNNNEQF,.,TRBV20-1
SASGPLRETQY,.,TRBV20-1
ASSAIGEPATNEKLF,.,TRBV19
ASSQYDTNYGYT,.,TRBV3-1/TRBV3-2
ASSGERRNQPQH,.,TRBV6-5
ASSSDRVSNQPQH,TRBD1,TRBV28
ASRTGPGGAEAF,.,TRBV2
ATSALGTANTGELF,TRBD1,TRBV24-1
ASSSTGDYGYT,.,TRBV27